Described below is a single T cell receptor (beta chain) sequence and its context. Sequenced by immunoSEQ multiplex PCR; TCRdb stores in-frame clones only, minus some. The table records some 92,000 clones, 85% to 90% of them present only once. V lost 4 bases and J lost 9; bases outside the gene matches: 11. The CDR3 totals 17 residues. Germline assignment: CDR1 PRHDT and CDR2 FYEKMQ (reference sequence). This entry belongs to a study of T cell responses to AZD1222 COVID-19 vaccine. Study as a whole: Combined were second doses at about 4 or about 12 weeks.

The rearrangement joins TRBV13 to TRBJ2-2; TRBD2 agrees at 13 bases. The clonotype originates from an adult in good health. The specimen was peripheral blood, collected on day 0 of AZD1222 vaccination. In nucleotides, the CDR3 is TGTGCCAGCAGCTCGGGACTAGCGGGAACCCGAATCAGGGAGCTGTTTTTT. Protein sequence: CASSSGLAGTRIRELFF.